These 11 T cell receptor beta chains came from one sample sequenced in a study of CD8+CD57+ T cells in acquired aplastic anemia. Investigators profiled TCR beta VDJ and CDR3 from genomic DNA template. Via MiXCR, TCRdb re-called the reads, giving one row per CDR3 protein. The table lists roughly 80,000 distinct CDR3 sequences, less than 60% of them singletons. Material: sorted CD4+, CD8+, or CD8+CD57+ T cells (not recorded which) from PBMCs. The receptors were gathered from a human donor in good health, serving as a control.

V gene TRBV27 combines with J gene TRBJ1-1; TRBD1 matches at 10 bases. V lost 6 bases to trimming and J lost 0 bases; unmatched junction nucleotides: 4. This CDR3 is built from 15 residues. Germline V CDR1 and CDR2: MNHEY, SMNVEV (reference sequence). This CDR3 is CASRRDRGLNTEAFF. The CDR3 DNA sequence: TGTGCCAGCAGGCGGGACAGGGGATTGAACACTGAAGCTTTCTTT.

The chain combines TRBV5-1 with TRBJ2-1, with 7 positions matching TRBD2. The CDR3 runs 15 residues. The V segment lost 4 bases and the J segment 0 bases; nucleotides outside the gene matches: 4. Per germline, CDR1 SGHRS and CDR2 YFSETQ. This chain's CDR3 is CASSEGTTSYNEQFF. The CDR3 nucleotides read TGCGCCAGCAGCGAGGGGACTACCTCCTACAATGAGCAGTTCTTC.

V gene TRBV6-1 combines with J gene TRBJ1-6; the D is unclear. The CDR3 covers 16 residues. Germline V gives CDR1 MNHNS, CDR2 SASEGT. The ends were cut back, 2 bases at V and 0 bases at J, with 8 bases in the middle. The CDR3 DNA reads TGTGCCAGCAGTGAAATCGAGGGCTCCTATAATTCACCCCTCCACTTT. Amino acids: CASSEIEGSYNSPLHF.

This clonotype was counted once. The rearrangement links TRBV19 to TRBJ1-2, with TRBD1 identical over 10 bases. This CDR3 is 14 amino acids long. The junction had 10 bases not matched to a gene; V was cut back by 9 bases and J by 6 bases. Germline CDR1 LNHDA, CDR2 SQIVND (reference sequence). CDR3 amino acids: CASSSGTGADGYTF. The CDR3 DNA follows: TGTGCCAGCAGCTCCGGGACAGGGGCTGATGGCTACACCTTC.

V gene TRBV24-1 combines with J gene TRBJ2-3; maybe TRBD2 (6 bases). Trimming removed 3 bases at V and 3 bases at J, with 12 bases between. The CDR3 contains 15 residues. CDR1 and CDR2 from the germline V gene are KGHDR and SFDVKD. The DNA for the CDR3 is TGTGCCACCAGTGATCCGGGACTGGTAACAGATACGCAGTATTTT. This codes for CATSDPGLVTDTQYF.

Concerning this clonotype itself: A clone one base away is much larger, so this may be a read error. The rearrangement joins TRBV19 to TRBJ2-3; D gene unclear. The CDR3 runs to 15 residues. From germline, CDR1 is LNHDA and CDR2 SQIVND (reference sequence). CDR3 nucleotide sequence: TGTGTCAGTAGTATAGATAGGGCGTCCGCAGATACGCAGTATTTT. It yields the protein CVSSIDRASADTQYF.

This clonotype was recorded once. The chain carries TRBV25-1 and TRBJ2-3, with 10 bases aligning to TRBD2. Germline assignment: CDR1 MGHDK and CDR2 SYGVNS. This CDR3 contains 16 residues. V was clipped by 6 bases and J by 4 bases; unmatched bases: 10. CDR3 protein: CASSIGLAVGSDTQYF. For the CDR3, the DNA is TGTGCCAGCAGCATAGGACTAGCGGTAGGATCAGATACGCAGTATTTT.

On this clonotype itself: A much larger clone differs by one base, so this may be a read error. This chain uses TRBV5-8 with TRBJ1-2; D not certain. This CDR3 is built from 14 residues. From germline, CDR1 is SGHTS and CDR2 YDEGEE. CDR3 amino acids: CAGSLGGIGYGYTF. DNA for the CDR3: TGTGCCGGCAGCTTGGGAGGGATAGGCTATGGCTACACCTTC.

This sequence joins TRBV20-1 and TRBJ1-2; D is unresolved. V shed 6 bases and J shed 4 bases, with 15 bases lying between them. CDR1 and CDR2 (germline): DFQATT, SNEGSKA (reference sequence). The CDR3 consists of 13 residues. CDR3 sequence reads: CSARAPNLYGYTF. DNA for the CDR3: TGCAGTGCCCGGGCCCCGAATCTCTATGGCTACACCTTC.

This clonotype was seen a handful of times. The chain combines TRBV7-6 with TRBJ2-1, with no clear D. From germline, CDR1 is SGHVS and CDR2 FNYEAQ. Between the trimmed V and J ends, which lost 5 bases and 4 bases, there was a span of 21 bases. The CDR3 loop spans 17 amino acids. The CDR3 loop reads CASSPLEGDLGYNEQFF. In nucleotides, the CDR3 is TGTGCCAGCAGCCCACTGGAAGGAGACCTCGGGTACAATGAGCAGTTCTTC.

This rearrangement joins TRBV10-3 to TRBJ2-3; D is ambiguous. The germline CDR1 and CDR2 sequences are ENHRY and SYGVKD. This CDR3 comprises 14 residues. V was clipped by 3 bases and J by 0 bases, with 7 bases between them. The CDR3, as DNA: TGTGCCATCAGTGAAAGTGCTAGCACAGATACGCAGTATTTT. Protein sequence: CAISESASTDTQYF.